This T cell receptor beta chain was obtained from a study of molecular identifiers for immune sequencing clone quantification. With listed TCR primers and previously described methods, bulk TCR libraries were prepared. TCRdb re-derived calls from the PCR reads in MiXCR, one entry per CDR3 protein. The sample has over 55,000 distinct CDR3 sequences, about 17% seen once. Based on a CD8+CD4-CCR7+CD45RA+ profile, naive CD8 T cells were sorted. Germline-derived CDR1 and CDR2 are LGHNA and YSLEER. J lost 5 bases, V lost 1 base, and 5 bases had no gene match. There are 14 residues in the CDR3. This clonotype has at least ten counts. Antigen: not known. Points from the study as a whole: Effector cells had over 98% of their molecules in clones above 20 RNA copies, while naive cells had under 1%. Spiked Jurkat TCR RNA equivalent to one cell reportedly surfaced among 900,000 to 1,000,000 naive cells.

The V call is TRBV4-3, the J call TRBJ2-7; TRBD1 agrees at 7 bases. Input material: naive CD8+ T cells from blood, with Jurkat cell RNA spiked in. Subset of the sample: FACS-sorted CD8+CD4-CCR7+CD45RA+ naive T cells. The receptor was isolated from a human donor in good health. Some libraries in this study had Jurkat cell RNA spiked in. The CDR3 DNA is TGCGCCAGCAGCCAAGGGATAGGGGGCCACGAGCAGTACTTC. Translation: CASSQGIGGHEQYF.